What follows are 30 T cell receptor beta chains derived from one specimen sequenced in a study of neoadjuvant nivolumab and ipilimumab in lung cancer. Sequencing was performed with immunoSEQ multiplex PCR; in TCRdb, only in-frame clones are kept and a portion is missing. The sample records around 13,000 clones, around 65% being singletons. Material: peripheral blood, obtained after neoadjuvant nivolumab, alone or with ipilimumab, at or shortly before surgery. These receptors originate from an adult with non-small cell lung cancer.

The V and J genes are TRBV18 and TRBJ1-1, with 8 bases aligning to TRBD1. The trim removed 5 bases at V and 0 bases at J, leaving 5 bases unmatched. Germline values: CDR1 KGHSH, CDR2 LQKENI. CDR3 length equals 15 residues. DNA of the CDR3: TGTGCCAGCTCAAGCACAGGGGGGATGAACACTGAAGCTTTCTTT. Protein: CASSSTGGMNTEAFF.

V is TRBV7-2 and J is TRBJ2-2; D gene unclear. V lost 5 bases and J lost 1, with 14 bases in between. This CDR3 spans 16 amino acids. CDR1 and CDR2 from the germline V gene are SGHTA and FQGNSA. CDR3 nucleotides: TGTGCCAGCAGCAGTCGTTCCCCACGGAACACCGGGGAGCTGTTTTTT. It encodes CASSSRSPRNTGELFF. The complete variable domain, with remaining parts taken from reference TRBV7-2 and TRBJ2-2, reads GAGVSQSPSNKVTEKGKDVELRCDPISGHTALYWYRQSLGQGLEFLIYFQGNSAPDKSGLPSDRFSAERTGGSVSTLTIQRTQQEDSAVYLCASSSRSPRNTGELFFGEGSRLTVL.

V gene TRBV9 combines with J gene TRBJ2-3; D unresolved. Trimming took off 4 bases at V and 8 bases at J, with 17 bases between the two ends. CDR3 size: 14 residues. Looked up from germline, CDR1 is SGDLS and CDR2 is YYNGEE. The CDR3 bases are TGTGCCAGCAGCTCAAATGCTGTGACCCGTACGCAGTATTTT. Amino acids: CASSSNAVTRTQYF.

This chain connects TRBV18 to TRBJ2-3; D gene unclear. CDR3 size: 13 residues. The V end was cut by 2 bases, the J end by 2 bases, with 5 bases between. From germline, CDR1 is KGHSH and CDR2 LQKENI. The CDR3 region has the DNA TGTGCCAGCTCACCAGGGAACACAGATACGCAGTATTTT. This encodes CASSPGNTDTQYF.

In this sample, this clone turned up a few times. This rearrangement joins TRBV12-5 to TRBJ2-7; 7 bases map to TRBD1. CDR3 length: 14 amino acids. The germline V gene has CDR1 LGHNT and CDR2 FRNRAP. Trimming cost V 1 base and J 6 bases; bases outside gene matches: 6. The CDR3 spells CASGLGQGEGEQYF. As DNA, the CDR3 is TGTGCTAGTGGTTTGGGGCAGGGGGAAGGCGAGCAGTACTTC.

This chain connects TRBV18 to TRBJ1-2, with a weak D call TRBD1 (6 bases). Per the germline V gene, CDR1 is KGHSH and CDR2 is LQKENI. With 6 bases removed from V and 0 bases from J, the gap between germline ends came to 20 bases. CDR3 length: 17 amino acids. CDR3 sequence: CASSPGTPGMPNYGYTF. CDR3 nucleotides: TGTGCCAGCTCGCCTGGGACACCCGGTATGCCTAACTATGGCTACACCTTC.

The chain is built from TRBV18 and TRBJ2-7; D unresolved. This CDR3 spans 11 amino acids. Per germline, CDR1 KGHSH and CDR2 LQKENI. Between the trimmed V and J ends, which lost 3 bases and 3 bases, there was a span of 3 bases. DNA for the CDR3: TGTGCCAGCTCACCGAACTACGAGCAGTACTTC. Its protein is CASSPNYEQYF.

V gene TRBV11-2 combines with J gene TRBJ2-2, with TRBD2 identical over 9 bases. Trimming at V came to 2 bases and at J to 5 bases, leaving 6 bases not matched to a gene. Looked up from germline, CDR1 is SGHAT and CDR2 is FQNNGV. CDR3 size: 16 residues. The CDR3 nucleotides are TGTGCCAGCAGCTTACGTAGCGGGAGAACAACCGGGGAGCTGTTTTTT. It is translated as CASSLRSGRTTGELFF.

CDR3: CASSPEAGLYGYTF. CDR3 in DNA: TGTGCCAGCTCACCAGAAGCAGGGCTCTATGGCTACACCTTC. The rearrangement links TRBV18 to TRBJ1-2; TRBD1 might be the D (5 bases). V lost 2 bases and J lost 4, with 11 bases in between. The CDR3 length is 14 residues. Germline CDR1 and CDR2: KGHSH and LQKENI.

The V gene is TRBV29-1, the J gene TRBJ2-1, with 9 positions matching TRBD2. Germline-derived CDR1 and CDR2 are SQVTM and ANQGSEA. CDR3 length: 17 residues. The V and J ends lost 6 bases and 2 bases, in that order; junction bases with no gene match: 14. CDR3 amino acids: CSVRGGSGSGPYNEQFF. For the CDR3, the DNA is TGCAGCGTCCGCGGGGGTAGCGGGAGTGGCCCCTACAATGAGCAGTTCTTC.

This chain joins TRBV7-6 and TRBJ1-3; D is unresolved. CDR3 length: 13 residues. Germline lookup yields CDR1 SGHVS and CDR2 FNYEAQ. Here the CDR3 reads CATGDGSRNTIYF. CDR3 DNA sequence: TGTGCAACCGGTGATGGGTCGCGAAACACCATATATTTT.

The gene calls are TRBV4-2 and TRBJ2-7, with 11 nucleotides matching TRBD2. This CDR3 is built from 15 residues. Germline V CDR1 and CDR2: LGHNA, YNFKEQ. V lost 0 bases to trimming and J lost 3 bases; unmatched junction nucleotides: 1. The CDR3 reads CASSQDGTSGYEQYF. DNA for the CDR3: TGTGCCAGCAGCCAAGATGGGACTAGCGGCTACGAGCAGTACTTC.

The chain couples TRBV7-9 to TRBJ1-1, with TRBD1 as a possible D gene (5 bases). V dropped 10 bases and J dropped 4 bases, with 16 bases sitting between them. CDR1 and CDR2 (germline): SEHNR, FQNEAQ (reference sequence). The CDR3 has 13 amino acids. The CDR3 nucleotides read TGTGCCATCCCATGGGGCCGTGGCACTGAAGCTTTCTTT. Amino acid sequence: CAIPWGRGTEAFF.

This chain links TRBV29-1 with TRBJ1-1; 12 bases are a match to TRBD1. V gave up 6 bases and J gave up 4 bases; unmatched junction bases: 6. This CDR3 spans 14 amino acids. CDR1 is SQVTM, CDR2 ANQGSEA, per germline. CDR3 sequence (DNA): TGCAGCGTGCAGGGACAGGGGGCTGGCACTGAAGCTTTCTTT. Protein product: CSVQGQGAGTEAFF.

This chain uses TRBV30 with TRBJ2-7; no clear D gene. The CDR3 is 14 residues long. V was shortened by 0 bases and J by 1 base, with 10 bases between the two germline ends. The germline gives CDR1 GTSNPN, CDR2 SVGIG (reference sequence). The CDR3 DNA is TGTGCCTGGAGTGTACTGCTGGGTTCCTACGAGCAGTACTTC. Encoded protein: CAWSVLLGSYEQYF.

This chain uses TRBV29-1 with TRBJ2-5, with D possibly matching TRBD2 (5 bases). Trimming removed 3 bases at V and 5 bases at J, with 13 bases between. The CDR3 length is 13 residues. CDR1 and CDR2 (germline): SQVTM, ANQGSEA. This CDR3 reads CSVEKGRRETQYF. In DNA form, the CDR3 reads TGCAGCGTTGAGAAGGGAAGGAGGGAGACCCAGTACTTC.

J is TRBJ1-2 and V is TRBV5-4, with D unresolved. The CDR3 spans 15 residues. With 5 bases removed from V and 4 bases from J, the gap between germline ends came to 18 bases. Looked up from germline, CDR1 is SGHNT and CDR2 is YYREEE (reference sequence). CDR3 coding DNA: TGTGCCAGCAGACCTGACCGGGCCCCTTTCTATGGCTACACCTTC. This gives the protein CASRPDRAPFYGYTF. The entire variable domain, with the rest obtained from reference TRBV5-4 and TRBJ1-2, is as follows: ETGVTQSPTHLIKTRGQQVTLRCSSQSGHNTVSWYQQALGQGPQFIFQYYREEENGRGNFPPRFSGLQFPNYSSELNVNALELDDSALYLCASRPDRAPFYGYTFGSGTRLTVV.

The chain combines TRBV29-1 with TRBJ2-7; D is tentatively TRBD1 or TRBD2 (5 bases each). CDR3 length equals 13 residues. CDR1 is SQVTM and CDR2 is ANQGSEA in the germline V gene. The V gene lost 7 bases and the J gene lost 3 bases, with 16 bases spanning the gap. The CDR3: CSASGTEVYEQYF. In DNA form, the CDR3 reads TGCAGCGCCTCCGGGACGGAGGTCTACGAGCAGTACTTC.

The chain joins TRBV18 to TRBJ2-7, with 8 positions matching TRBD2. Germline CDR1 is KGHSH and CDR2 is LQKENI. J was trimmed by 4 bases and V by 3 bases; bases with no gene match: 2. This CDR3 is built from 13 residues. This CDR3 reads CASSPEREYEQYF. In DNA form, the CDR3 reads TGTGCCAGCTCACCCGAGCGGGAGTACGAGCAGTACTTC. The full variable domain, with the rest looked up from reference TRBV18 and TRBJ2-7, is NAGVMQNPRHLVRRRGQEARLRCSPMKGHSHVYWYRQLPEEGLKFMVYLQKENIIDESGMPKERFSAEFPKEGPSILRIQQVVRGDSAAYFCASSPEREYEQYFGPGTRLTVT.

This clone was seen a single time. The chain joins TRBV5-1 to TRBJ2-7; 7 bases are a match to TRBD2. The V and J ends lost 3 bases and 3 bases, in that order; junction bases with no gene match: 6. In germline, CDR1 is SGHRS, CDR2 YFSETQ. This CDR3 is built from 14 residues. CDR3 in DNA: TGCGCCAGCAGCTCTTCTGGACTAGACTACGAGCAGTACTTC. Protein sequence: CASSSSGLDYEQYF.

A few counts support this clone. V gene TRBV5-5 combines with J gene TRBJ1-1; D perhaps matches TRBD1 (5 bases). The CDR3 totals 13 residues. Per the germline V gene, CDR1 is SGHKS and CDR2 is YYEKEE (reference sequence). V lost 3 bases to trimming and J lost 1 base, with 7 bases between them. CDR3 region: CASSYDRNTEAFF. The CDR3 bases are TGTGCCAGCAGCTACGACAGGAACACTGAAGCTTTCTTT. The full variable domain, rest sourced from reference TRBV5-5 and TRBJ1-1, is DAGVTQSPTHLIKTRGQQVTLRCSPISGHKSVSWYQQVLGQGPQFIFQYYEKEERGRGNFPDRFSARQFPNYSSELNVNALLLGDSALYLCASSYDRNTEAFFGQGTRLTVV.

The chain uses TRBV29-1 and TRBJ2-7; no firm D call. Germline CDR1 reads SQVTM; CDR2 reads ANQGSEA. This CDR3 spans 12 amino acids. The germline V and J ends were trimmed by 2 bases and 1 base, with 6 bases remaining between them. The CDR3 coding sequence is TGCAGCGTTGAATCAGTGTCCTACGAGCAGTACTTC. Its translation is CSVESVSYEQYF.

Here the CDR3 DNA reads TGTGCCAGCTCCCCTAAATCAGTCGGGCGCGTCCTGACTTTC. Its translation is CASSPKSVGRVLTF. The rearrangement links TRBV18 to TRBJ2-6; D is uncertain. This CDR3 region has 14 residues. Germline CDR1 reads KGHSH; CDR2 reads LQKENI. V was pared by 6 bases and J by 12 bases, with 18 bases between.

This clone was picked up one time. The chain couples TRBV5-6 to TRBJ1-5; D unclear. The CDR3 extends over 16 amino acids. V shed 0 bases and J shed 6 bases, with 16 bases lying between them. The germline V gene has CDR1 SGHDT and CDR2 YYEEEE. CDR3 nucleotide sequence: TGTGCCAGCAGCTTGGACGACACCATTAACCCTCAGCCCCAGCATTTT. Its protein product is CASSLDDTINPQPQHF.

The rearrangement links TRBV11-2 to TRBJ2-7, with TRBD1 matching 7 bases. The junction had 4 bases not matched to a gene; V was cut back by 5 bases and J by 0 bases. Germline CDR1 SGHAT, CDR2 FQNNGV. The CDR3 extends over 14 amino acids. Here the CDR3 DNA reads TGTGCCAGCAGCCCCGGACAGGCCTCCTACGAGCAGTACTTC. This encodes CASSPGQASYEQYF.

The V call is TRBV9, the J call TRBJ2-5; D is undetermined. The CDR3 contains 13 residues. The V end was cut by 4 bases, the J end by 2 bases, with 9 bases between. Germline CDR1 SGDLS, CDR2 YYNGEE. The CDR3, as DNA: TGTGCCAGCAGCCCCCGTCCTCAAGAGACCCAGTACTTC. This sequence encodes CASSPRPQETQYF.

This clone showed up just a few times. The gene calls are TRBV7-9 and TRBJ1-2; 7 bases map to TRBD1. Germline loops: CDR1 SEHNR, CDR2 FQNEAQ (reference sequence). The CDR3 has 14 residues. V lost 5 bases and J lost 8; bases outside the gene matches: 11. The CDR3 DNA sequence: TGTGCCAGCAGCCGACACGACAGGGCGCAGGGCTACACCTTC. Translation gives CASSRHDRAQGYTF.

V and J are TRBV7-9 and TRBJ2-7; D is ambiguous. The CDR3 length is 12 residues. V lost 3 bases and J 5 bases, leaving 8 bases between the germline ends. Germline-derived CDR1 and CDR2 are SEHNR and FQNEAQ (reference sequence). The CDR3 nucleotides read TGTGCCAGCAGCTTCCAACGCCACGAGCAGTACTTC. The encoded protein is CASSFQRHEQYF. The whole variable domain, filled in from reference TRBV7-9 and TRBJ2-7, reads DTGVSQNPRHKITKRGQNVTFRCDPISEHNRLYWYRQTLGQGPEFLTYFQNEAQLEKSRLLSDRFSAERPKGSFSTLEIQRTEQGDSAMYLCASSFQRHEQYFGPGTRLTVT.

V usage is TRBV7-2 and J usage is TRBJ2-7; 10 positions match TRBD1. The CDR3 loop spans 16 amino acids. Unmatched junction bases numbered 13, after V lost 5 bases and J lost 6 bases. Germline values: CDR1 SGHTA, CDR2 FQGNSA. CDR3 DNA: TGTGCCAGCAGCCGCGACGGGGACAGGGGTTCTTCCGAGCAGTACTTC. Translated, it gives CASSRDGDRGSSEQYF.

The chain is built from TRBV5-1 and TRBJ1-2; TRBD1 is a possible D gene (5 bases). Trimming stripped 4 bases from V and 3 bases from J, with 16 bases between. The germline V gene has CDR1 SGHRS and CDR2 YFSETQ. The CDR3 consists of 15 residues. CDR3: CASSDPNQGDYGYTF. The CDR3 nucleotides are TGCGCCAGCAGCGACCCTAATCAGGGCGACTATGGCTACACCTTC.